These 32 T cell receptor beta chains originate from one sample sequenced in a study of cytomegalovirus exposure and HLA in healthy donors. TCRdb keeps only in-frame clones here, not all; method: immunoSEQ multiplex PCR. The sample holds roughly 43,000 clones, roughly 92% seen once. Sequencing was done on a sample of PBMCs. All receptors come from a man younger than 35 in good health and CMV-seronegative.

This rearrangement joins TRBV28 to TRBJ1-1; D gene unclear. Germline V lookup: CDR1 MDHEN, CDR2 SYDVKM. Trimming stripped 5 bases from V and 6 bases from J, with 16 bases between. CDR3 size: 14 residues. This chain's CDR3 is CASSTPYFSPEAFF. The CDR3 region has the DNA TGTGCCAGCAGTACGCCTTACTTCTCCCCTGAAGCTTTCTTT.

V is TRBV6-6 and J is TRBJ1-5, with 8 positions matching TRBD1. V shed 2 bases and J 2 bases; nucleotides not matched to a gene: 5. CDR3 length equals 16 residues. The germline V gene encodes CDR1 MNHNY and CDR2 SVGAGI (reference sequence). The CDR3 reads CASSYGRGLGNQPQHF. As DNA, the CDR3 is TGTGCCAGCAGTTACGGCAGGGGGCTGGGCAATCAGCCCCAGCATTTT.

The rearrangement uses TRBV7-6 and TRBJ2-1, with 11 bases matching TRBD1. V lost 1 base, J lost 8 bases, and 13 bases stayed unmatched. From germline, CDR1 is SGHVS and CDR2 FNYEAQ. The CDR3 is 18 residues long. The CDR3 sequence is CASSLGERRTGGVYEQFF. CDR3 bases: TGTGCCAGCAGCTTAGGCGAAAGACGGACAGGGGGCGTCTATGAGCAGTTCTTC. Looking up the rest from reference TRBV7-6 and TRBJ2-1 gives the full variable domain: GAGVSQSPRYKVTKRGQDVALRCDPISGHVSLYWYRQALGQGPEFLTYFNYEAQQDKSGLPNDRFSAERPEGSISTLTIQRTEQRDSAMYRCASSLGERRTGGVYEQFFGPGTRLTVL.

V is TRBV15 and J is TRBJ2-7; 14 positions match TRBD2. Germline values: CDR1 LNHNV, CDR2 YYDKDF (reference sequence). The trim removed 2 bases at V and 12 bases at J, leaving 6 bases unmatched. This CDR3 region has 14 residues. In DNA form, the CDR3 reads TGTGCCACCAGCAGACCGGGACTAGCGGGAGTTCCGTACTTC. This encodes CATSRPGLAGVPYF.

The chain is built from TRBV5-1 and TRBJ2-7, with TRBD2 as a possible D gene (5 bases). The V and J ends lost 4 bases and 0 bases respectively, with 17 bases between them. Germline CDR1 is SGHRS and CDR2 is YFSETQ. The CDR3 has 16 residues. The CDR3 DNA sequence: TGCGCCAGCAGCAAGGAGGCAGGAACCCTCTCCTACGAGCAGTACTTC. This gives the protein CASSKEAGTLSYEQYF.

V usage is TRBV7-9 and J usage is TRBJ2-7; maybe TRBD1 (6 bases). V was shortened by 5 bases and J by 2 bases, with 10 bases between the two germline ends. Per the germline V gene, CDR1 is SEHNR and CDR2 is FQNEAQ (reference sequence). The CDR3 contains 13 residues. Here the CDR3 reads CASSDDRTYEQYF. The CDR3 DNA reads TGTGCCAGCAGCGACGACAGGACCTACGAGCAGTACTTC.

CDR3 DNA sequence: TGTGCCAGCAGCATTGGAGACAGTCACAATCAGCCCCAGCATTTT. It specifies CASSIGDSHNQPQHF. The chain joins TRBV9 to TRBJ1-5, with a weak D call TRBD1 (5 bases). The CDR3 is made up of 15 amino acids. The V and J ends lost 4 bases and 3 bases respectively, with 14 bases between them. Germline V lookup: CDR1 SGDLS, CDR2 YYNGEE.

The chain links TRBV6-1 to TRBJ2-7; the match to TRBD2 covers 14 bases. Trimming at V came to 6 bases and at J to 12 bases, leaving 13 bases not matched to a gene. Germline V gene lookup returns CDR1 MNHNS and CDR2 SASEGT. The CDR3 runs to 15 residues. For the CDR3, the DNA is TGTGCCAGCAGGGGGACCGGGGGACTAGCGGGAGTCGGGTACTTC. Its translation: CASRGTGGLAGVGYF.

This sequence joins TRBV11-3 and TRBJ2-3; TRBD1 might be the D (6 bases). V lost 5 bases to trimming and J lost 4 bases, with 10 bases between them. This CDR3 comprises 13 residues. Germline CDR1 is SGHNT and CDR2 is YENEEA. The CDR3 coding sequence is TGTGCCAGCAGCCGCACAGGGTCAGATACGCAGTATTTT. Translated: CASSRTGSDTQYF.

The rearrangement uses TRBV19 and TRBJ1-5; TRBD1 matches at 8 bases. Germline lookup yields CDR1 LNHDA and CDR2 SQIVND (reference sequence). V lost 5 bases and J lost 4; bases outside the gene matches: 10. The CDR3 contains 16 residues. The CDR3 DNA sequence: TGTGCCAGTAGTCTCTCTACAGGGGGGAAAAATCAGCCCCAGCATTTT. It codes for CASSLSTGGKNQPQHF.

The J gene is TRBJ2-2, the V gene TRBV11-1, with 9 bases identical to TRBD1. CDR1 and CDR2 from the germline V gene are SGHAT and FQDESV (reference sequence). After removal of 3 bases from V and 0 bases from J, the junction contained 5 bases not matched to a gene. The CDR3 sequence is 17 residues long. CDR3 residues: CASSFPQGAPNTGELFF. CDR3 nucleotide sequence: TGTGCCAGCAGCTTCCCACAGGGGGCGCCGAACACCGGGGAGCTGTTTTTT.

The gene calls are TRBV9 and TRBJ2-1; a weak D match, TRBD1 (6 bases). The CDR3 length is 15 residues. Germline CDR1 reads SGDLS; CDR2 reads YYNGEE. Trimming took off 0 bases at V and 3 bases at J, with 10 bases between the two ends. Written as DNA, the CDR3 is TGTGCCAGCAGCGTAGATGGGGGCCACTACAATGAGCAGTTCTTC. It yields the protein CASSVDGGHYNEQFF. Full variable domain (rest looked up from reference TRBV9 and TRBJ2-1): DSGVTQTPKHLITATGQRVTLRCSPRSGDLSVYWYQQSLDQGLQFLIQYYNGEERAKGNILERFSAQQFPDLHSELNLSSLELGDSALYFCASSVDGGHYNEQFFGPGTRLTVL.

V is TRBV19 and J is TRBJ2-6; D gene ambiguous. The CDR3 is made up of 15 amino acids. Trimming took 5 bases from V and 0 from J, leaving 8 bases between them. Germline V gene data show CDR1 as LNHDA and CDR2 as SQIVND (reference sequence). The CDR3 DNA follows: TGTGCCAGTAGTTCTCTCAGCTCTGGGGCCAACGTCCTGACTTTC. Amino acids: CASSSLSSGANVLTF.

CDR3 sequence (DNA): TGTGCCAGCAGCTTAGGACTAGCGGGGGAGACCCAGTACTTC. It specifies CASSLGLAGETQYF. The chain has TRBV11-2 and TRBJ2-5, with 11 bases aligning to TRBD2. Unmatched junction bases numbered 0, after V lost 1 base and J lost 5 bases. Germline V lookup: CDR1 SGHAT, CDR2 FQNNGV. The CDR3 runs 14 residues. The whole variable domain, remainder taken from reference TRBV11-2 and TRBJ2-5, is EAGVAQSPRYKIIEKRQSVAFWCNPISGHATLYWYQQILGQGPKLLIQFQNNGVVDDSQLPKDRFSAERLKGVDSTLKIQPAKLEDSAVYLCASSLGLAGETQYFGPGTRLLVL.

The chain uses TRBV5-4 and TRBJ2-7; D uncertain. The CDR3 spans 15 residues. V dropped 0 bases and J dropped 0 bases, with 10 bases sitting between them. Germline-derived CDR1 and CDR2 are SGHNT and YYREEE (reference sequence). CDR3 in amino acids: CASSLDSGSSYEQYF. CDR3 coding DNA: TGTGCCAGCAGCTTGGATTCGGGTAGCTCCTACGAGCAGTACTTC.

The genes are TRBV2 and TRBJ2-5; 15 nucleotides match TRBD2. With V trimmed by 4 bases and J by 6 bases, 9 bases remained unmatched. In germline, CDR1 is SNHLY, CDR2 FYNNEI. The CDR3 totals 17 residues. The CDR3 DNA reads TGTGCCAGCAGTGTAGGACTAGCGGGGGGGCCTGATAAGACCCAGTACTTC. Amino acid sequence: CASSVGLAGGPDKTQYF.

The rearrangement joins TRBV19 to TRBJ1-1, with a weak D call TRBD1 (5 bases). The germline V gene has CDR1 LNHDA and CDR2 SQIVND (reference sequence). V lost 3 bases and J lost 3, with 14 bases in between. This CDR3 spans 15 amino acids. The DNA for the CDR3 is TGTGCCAGTAGTATGGGGCAGGCAATGCACACTGAAGCTTTCTTT. Encoded protein: CASSMGQAMHTEAFF.

This clone was observed a handful of times. This chain joins TRBV2 and TRBJ2-7, with TRBD2 identical over 8 bases. This CDR3 has 16 amino acids. Germline CDR1 SNHLY, CDR2 FYNNEI. J gave up 0 bases and V 6 bases, and 10 bases lay outside the gene matches. For the CDR3, the DNA is TGTGCCAGCAGATTCTATACTAGCGGAGACTCCTACGAGCAGTACTTC. Its translation: CASRFYTSGDSYEQYF.

V is TRBV18 and J is TRBJ2-1; perhaps TRBD1 as D (5 bases). This CDR3 contains 11 residues. The V gene's germline CDR1 is KGHSH and CDR2 LQKENI. V was shortened by 4 bases and J by 8 bases, with 6 bases between the two germline ends. DNA of the CDR3: TGTGCCAGCTCACAGGGGCATGAGCAGTTCTTC. Its translation is CASSQGHEQFF.

The CDR3 DNA reads TGTGCCAGCAGCCTCGGACAGGGCCTCGTCGGCTACACCTTC. Its translation is CASSLGQGLVGYTF. The rearrangement links TRBV7-1 to TRBJ1-2, with TRBD1 matching over 8 bases. TRBV7-1 counts as an open reading frame of uncertain function. CDR3 length equals 14 residues. With V trimmed by 5 bases and J by 8 bases, 10 bases remained unmatched.

This clone was detected only once. This sequence joins TRBV19 and TRBJ1-5; TRBD1 might be the D (6 bases). V was shortened by 3 bases and J by 4 bases, with 16 bases between the two germline ends. Germline V lookup: CDR1 LNHDA, CDR2 SQIVND (reference sequence). The CDR3 has 16 amino acids. The CDR3 reads CASSMSGDLLNQPQHF. CDR3 coding DNA: TGTGCCAGTAGTATGTCAGGGGACCTTTTGAATCAGCCCCAGCATTTT.

V is TRBV29-1 and J is TRBJ2-5, with D maybe TRBD1 (5 bases). CDR1 and CDR2 from the germline V gene are SQVTM and ANQGSEA. CDR3 size: 13 residues. V lost 7 bases and J lost 1, with 13 bases in between. CDR3 sequence: CSARRDLQETQYF. CDR3 sequence (DNA): TGCAGCGCTCGCAGGGATCTCCAAGAGACCCAGTACTTC. Drawing the rest from reference TRBV29-1 and TRBJ2-5, the complete variable domain is SAVISQKPSRDICQRGTSLTIQCQVDSQVTMMFWYRQQPGQSLTLIATANQGSEATYESGFVIDKFPISRPNLTFSTLTVSNMSPEDSSIYLCSARRDLQETQYFGPGTRLLVL.

The chain joins TRBV4-1 to TRBJ2-7; no reliable D call. CDR1 is MGHRA, CDR2 YSYEKL, per germline. V was trimmed by 1 base and J by 2 bases, leaving 6 bases between them. This CDR3 is 13 amino acids long. CDR3 residues: CASSQVGAYEQYF. DNA for the CDR3: TGCGCCAGCAGCCAAGTCGGAGCCTACGAGCAGTACTTC.

This clone has just one count. The chain recombines TRBV19 with TRBJ2-1, with D unresolved. Per the germline V gene, CDR1 is LNHDA and CDR2 is SQIVND (reference sequence). Trimming took off 1 base at V and 3 bases at J, with 7 bases between the two ends. The CDR3 loop spans 14 amino acids. CDR3 loop: CASSIGSSYNEQFF. CDR3 nucleotides: TGTGCCAGTAGTATAGGTTCTAGCTACAATGAGCAGTTCTTC.

The chain joins TRBV19 to TRBJ1-2, with 7 bases that match TRBD1. Germline lookup yields CDR1 LNHDA and CDR2 SQIVND (reference sequence). The CDR3 is 15 amino acids. Unmatched junction bases numbered 5, after V lost 2 bases and J lost 2 bases. CDR3 bases: TGTGCCAGTAGTATAAGGCAGGGGGAGAACTATGGCTACACCTTC. Amino acids: CASSIRQGENYGYTF.

The chain carries TRBV27 and TRBJ2-2; 9 positions agree with TRBD1. From germline, CDR1 is MNHEY and CDR2 SMNVEV (reference sequence). The CDR3 has 18 amino acids. The V and J ends lost 5 bases and 3 bases, in that order; junction bases with no gene match: 13. DNA for the CDR3: TGTGCCAGCAGTCTAAGAGGGGTGGGGACAGGGTACACCGGGGAGCTGTTTTTT. Its protein is CASSLRGVGTGYTGELFF.

This clone has only a few counts. The V gene is TRBV4-3, the J gene TRBJ1-3; no firm D call. This CDR3 spans 16 amino acids. V was shortened by 0 bases and J by 0 bases, with 9 bases between the two germline ends. CDR1 and CDR2 (germline): LGHNA, YSLEER. This CDR3 is CASSQDPQFSGNTIYF. DNA of the CDR3: TGCGCCAGCAGCCAAGATCCCCAGTTCTCTGGAAACACCATATATTTT.

The rearrangement joins TRBV4-3 to TRBJ1-1; D is unresolved. Trimming took 0 bases from V and 0 from J, leaving 11 bases between them. This CDR3 contains 16 residues. The germline V gene encodes CDR1 LGHNA and CDR2 YSLEER. CDR3 nucleotides: TGCGCCAGCAGCCAAGATTGGGCAGCCATGAACACTGAAGCTTTCTTT. Amino acids: CASSQDWAAMNTEAFF.

V usage is TRBV19 and J usage is TRBJ1-5, with 10 bases identical to TRBD1. The CDR3 length is 15 residues. Germline CDR1 and CDR2: LNHDA and SQIVND (reference sequence). The junction had 4 bases not matched to a gene; V was cut back by 6 bases and J by 2 bases. DNA of the CDR3: TGTGCCAGTAGCGACAGGGGGCCAGGCAATCAGCCCCAGCATTTT. Its protein product is CASSDRGPGNQPQHF.

The CDR3 protein is CASLGTPNQPQHF. The CDR3 bases are TGTGCCAGTCTCGGGACACCCAATCAGCCCCAGCATTTT. The V and J genes are TRBV19 and TRBJ1-5, with D possibly being TRBD1 (6 bases). V dropped 8 bases and J dropped 3 bases, with 11 bases sitting between them. Germline V lookup: CDR1 LNHDA, CDR2 SQIVND (reference sequence). This CDR3 is 13 amino acids long.

The chain employs TRBV10-3 and TRBJ2-6; 10 nucleotides align to TRBD2. There are 16 residues in the CDR3. V lost 6 bases, J lost 2 bases, and 4 bases stayed unmatched. Germline V gives CDR1 ENHRY, CDR2 SYGVKD. The CDR3: CAISGAGGTGANVLTF. Written as DNA, the CDR3 is TGTGCCATCAGCGGAGCGGGGGGGACTGGGGCCAACGTCCTGACTTTC.

The chain links TRBV7-6 to TRBJ2-7, with TRBD2 matching 10 bases. Germline V gene lookup returns CDR1 SGHVS and CDR2 FNYEAQ. V was clipped by 3 bases and J by 3 bases; unmatched bases: 2. This CDR3 is built from 14 residues. The CDR3, as DNA: TGTGCCAGCAGCTTGTCTAGCGGGAGCTACGAGCAGTACTTC. Translating it yields CASSLSSGSYEQYF.